This T cell receptor beta chain derives from a study of prognosis after radiotherapy for stage I lung cancer. About the research overall: Every lung cancer patient of the non-small cell type was deemed medically inoperable. Alongside stereotactic body radiotherapy, concurrent therapy was given to no patient. Study-wide results and limits: Patients with and without metastases reportedly differed in TRBV and TRBJ gene usage frequencies.

As concerns this clonotype: Its antigen remains unidentified.

The V end was cut by 2 bases, the J end by 0 bases, with 13 bases between. Germline V gene data show CDR1 as SGHNT and CDR2 as YYREEE (reference sequence). This CDR3 is built from 16 residues. Two-round multiplex PCR on genomic DNA was the method by which TCR beta CDR3 was amplified. Every TRBV and TRBJ gene had its own specific primer in first-round PCR. TCRdb independently ran MiXCR on the multiplex PCR reads; one entry per CDR3 protein. The sample yields over 30,000 distinct CDR3 sequences, roughly 24% seen once. This TCR was recovered from a donor aged 50 or older with non-small cell lung cancer. The specimen was PBMCs, collected before or after stereotactic body radiation therapy (not recorded which). The chain has TRBV5-4 and TRBJ2-3, with D possibly TRBD2 on 5 matching bases. The CDR3 nucleotides are TGTGCCAGCAGCTTCCGGAGGACTCGGAGCACAGATACGCAGTATTTT. Protein: CASSFRRTRSTDTQYF.